This T cell receptor (beta chain) emerged from a study of cytotoxic CD8 clonotypes in ibrutinib-treated CLL. General study findings and limits: Sustained-remission patients were sampled at different times than progressing patients were. Relative to age-matched healthy donors, clonality at baseline was higher, and it tracked circulating CD8+ T-cell counts. Clonality showed a rise at ibrutinib response that reversed toward baseline at progression.

TCRdb's copy holds only in-frame clones and misses some; the assay was immunoSEQ multiplex PCR. Among approximately 150,000 clones listed, around nine tenths were seen once. This clone was seen a handful of times. Its antigen is still unknown. CDR3 length: 18 residues. The V gene end was trimmed by 4 bases and the J gene end by 1 base; junction bases not matched to a gene: 10. Germline values: CDR1 SGHTA, CDR2 FQGTGA. Genomic DNA in a quantity of about 2 micrograms was derived from cryopreserved PBMCs for TCR beta libraries. This receptor was identified in a human donor with chronic lymphocytic leukemia. The V gene is TRBV7-3, the J gene TRBJ2-2; TRBD1 agrees at 9 bases. Here the sequenced sample was PBMCs, taken at disease progression, from a patient treated with ibrutinib. This CDR3 reads CASSSGAGQGLNTGELFF. CDR3 coding DNA: TGTGCCAGCAGCTCGGGGGCGGGACAGGGCCTGAACACCGGGGAGCTGTTTTTT.